These T cell receptor beta chains were read from a single sample in a study of long-term antiretroviral therapy in people with HIV. Only in-frame clones appear in the TCRdb table, and some are missing; sequencing was by immunoSEQ multiplex PCR. Among over 30,000 clones listed, approximately 80% were seen once. The sample here was unsorted PBMCs, taken 0.6 years after starting antiretroviral therapy. The receptor source for this set is a man aged 18 to 30 with HIV. CDR3s include the opening cysteine and the closing phenylalanine or tryptophan. Fields, in order: CDR3 DNA, CDR3 protein, CDR3 length, V gene, clone size, D gene, J gene. D genes are given only for firm matches. Size values are once, few and many counts, or a class for expanded clones, and some rows have none.

DNA: TGTGCCAGCAGCTTAAGGGGGACTAACCGGTACAATGAGCAGTTCTTC
CDR3: CASSLRGTNRYNEQFF
length: 16
V: TRBV11-3
size: -
D: -
J: TRBJ2-1

DNA: TGTGCCAGCAGTTCGGCAGGGAGCAATCAGCCCCAGCATTTT
CDR3: CASSSAGSNQPQHF
length: 14
V: TRBV28
size: few
D: -
J: TRBJ1-5

DNA: TGCGCCAGCAGACACAGGGGGGGAGATACCGGGGAGCTGTTTTTT
CDR3: CASRHRGGDTGELFF
length: 15
V: TRBV5-1
size: -
D: -
J: TRBJ2-2

DNA: TGCGCCAGCAGCCTAGATCGATATCAGCCCCAGCATTTT
CDR3: CASSLDRYQPQHF
length: 13
V: TRBV4-3
size: -
D: -
J: TRBJ1-5

DNA: TGTGCCAGCAGCTTAGGTCCTGCTGGGGAAGCTTTCTTT
CDR3: CASSLGPAGEAFF
length: 13
V: TRBV11-2
size: -
D: -
J: TRBJ1-1

DNA: TGTGCCAGCAGCCCCCTAGACGGGGCCCTTTCCGAGCAGTACTTC
CDR3: CASSPLDGALSEQYF
length: 15
V: TRBV9
size: -
D: -
J: TRBJ2-7

DNA: TGTGCCAGCAGTTCCTACGGTAACACTGAAGCTTTCTTT
CDR3: CASSSYGNTEAFF
length: 13
V: TRBV27
size: -
D: -
J: TRBJ1-1

DNA: TGTGCCAGCTCCGAGGGTGCAACTAATGAAAAACTGTTTTTT
CDR3: CASSEGATNEKLFF
length: 14
V: TRBV18
size: -
D: -
J: TRBJ1-4

DNA: TGCAGCGTTCTTTCGGCTAGCGGGATCTACGAGCAGTACTTC
CDR3: CSVLSASGIYEQYF
length: 14
V: TRBV29-1
size: -
D: TRBD2
J: TRBJ2-7

DNA: TGTGCCAGCAGTTACGAGGCGGCCTCAACTAATGAAAAACTGTTTTTT
CDR3: CASSYEAASTNEKLFF
length: 16
V: TRBV6-5
size: once
D: -
J: TRBJ1-4

DNA: TGTGCCAGCAGCTTAGGTTCCTCATTTAGCTCCTACGAGCAGTACTTC
CDR3: CASSLGSSFSSYEQYF
length: 16
V: TRBV7-2
size: -
D: -
J: TRBJ2-7

DNA: TGCAGCGTTGAAGGGCCTGAAAAACTGTTTTTT
CDR3: CSVEGPEKLFF
length: 11
V: TRBV29-1
size: -
D: -
J: TRBJ1-4

DNA: TGTGCCAGTATAAATGCGGGACTGACAAACACTGAAGCTTTCTTT
CDR3: CASINAGLTNTEAFF
length: 15
V: TRBV19
size: once
D: -
J: TRBJ1-1

DNA: TGCGCCAGCAGCCAAGGGCTAGGTGAGGTCGGGGAGCTGTTTTTT
CDR3: CASSQGLGEVGELFF
length: 15
V: TRBV4-3
size: -
D: -
J: TRBJ2-2

DNA: TGTGCCAGCAGTTTTCTAGCGGGAGGGTACGAGCAGTACTTC
CDR3: CASSFLAGGYEQYF
length: 14
V: TRBV27
size: -
D: TRBD2
J: TRBJ2-7

DNA: TGTGCCAGCAGCGTAGGGACCGGGGCCACTGAAGCTTTCTTT
CDR3: CASSVGTGATEAFF
length: 14
V: TRBV9
size: -
D: -
J: TRBJ1-1

DNA: TGTGCCAGCAGTGACCCCCGGCAGGGTAACACTGAAGCTTTCTTT
CDR3: CASSDPRQGNTEAFF
length: 15
V: TRBV25-1
size: -
D: -
J: TRBJ1-1

DNA: TGTGCCAGCAGCTTCTGGCCTTCCTACGAGCAGTACTTC
CDR3: CASSFWPSYEQYF
length: 13
V: TRBV5-6
size: -
D: -
J: TRBJ2-7

DNA: TGCGCCAGCAGCTTGGTAGGGAGCTCTGGGGCCAACGTCCTGACTTTC
CDR3: CASSLVGSSGANVLTF
length: 16
V: TRBV5-1
size: once
D: -
J: TRBJ2-6

DNA: TGTGCCAGCACCAAACGACAGGGGGGTAAAGCTTTCTTT
CDR3: CASTKRQGGKAFF
length: 13
V: TRBV25-1
size: once
D: TRBD1
J: TRBJ1-1

DNA: TGTGCCAGCAGTTACTCGTCGGGGGCGGGAGGCTACACCTTC
CDR3: CASSYSSGAGGYTF
length: 14
V: TRBV6-5
size: -
D: -
J: TRBJ1-2

DNA: TGTGCCAGCTCACCAAGCGACAGGGGGTATAGCAATCAGCCCCAGCATTTT
CDR3: CASSPSDRGYSNQPQHF
length: 17
V: TRBV18
size: -
D: TRBD1
J: TRBJ1-5

DNA: TGTGCCAGCAGCTTATCTCGGGGGGATTTCACCGGGGAGCTGTTTTTT
CDR3: CASSLSRGDFTGELFF
length: 16
V: TRBV11-2
size: -
D: TRBD2
J: TRBJ2-2

DNA: TGTGCCAGCAGTTTTCCGGCCCCCAGGGGCGATCAGCCCCAGCATTTT
CDR3: CASSFPAPRGDQPQHF
length: 16
V: TRBV28
size: -
D: -
J: TRBJ1-5

DNA: TGTGCCAGCAGTTTCCAGGGGGCAGGCACTGAAGCTTTCTTT
CDR3: CASSFQGAGTEAFF
length: 14
V: TRBV27
size: -
D: TRBD1
J: TRBJ1-1

DNA: TGTGCCAGCAGTGCAGGAAATAGCAATCAGCCCCAGCATTTT
CDR3: CASSAGNSNQPQHF
length: 14
V: TRBV2
size: few
D: -
J: TRBJ1-5

DNA: TGTGCCAGCAGCCCGCCGGGGAAAGGGACCTACGAGCAGTACTTC
CDR3: CASSPPGKGTYEQYF
length: 15
V: TRBV7-9
size: -
D: -
J: TRBJ2-7

DNA: TGTGCCAGCAGCGTAGTTGGGACACGCACAGATACGCAGTATTTT
CDR3: CASSVVGTRTDTQYF
length: 15
V: TRBV9
size: -
D: -
J: TRBJ2-3

DNA: TGTGCCAGTAGCTCGGCCGTCGAGCAGTTCTTC
CDR3: CASSSAVEQFF
length: 11
V: TRBV19
size: -
D: -
J: TRBJ2-1

DNA: TGTGCCAGCAGCGCACAGGGGGCAACTGAAGCTTTCTTT
CDR3: CASSAQGATEAFF
length: 13
V: TRBV7-9
size: -
D: TRBD1
J: TRBJ1-1

DNA: TGTGCCAGCAGCTTTATCGGAGGTGGCAATGAGCAGTTCTTC
CDR3: CASSFIGGGNEQFF
length: 14
V: TRBV7-9
size: -
D: -
J: TRBJ2-1

DNA: TGTGCCAGCTCACCACCCCTAGCGGGAAACGAGGGGCAGTTCTTC
CDR3: CASSPPLAGNEGQFF
length: 15
V: TRBV18
size: once
D: TRBD2
J: TRBJ2-1

DNA: TGTGCCAGCAGCTTAGGGACGGGACAGTGGACTGAAGCTTTCTTT
CDR3: CASSLGTGQWTEAFF
length: 15
V: TRBV7-9
size: once
D: TRBD1
J: TRBJ1-1

DNA: TGTGCCAGCAGTTCAGGACACCTAGGCAACTATGGCTACACCTTC
CDR3: CASSSGHLGNYGYTF
length: 15
V: TRBV28
size: -
D: -
J: TRBJ1-2

DNA: TGTGCCAGCAGCCCACCTTCACTAGCCAAAAACATTCAGTACTTC
CDR3: CASSPPSLAKNIQYF
length: 15
V: TRBV6-6
size: -
D: -
J: TRBJ2-4

DNA: TGCGCCAGCAGCCAACACGCTCCCTTGCCCAATGAGCAGTTCTTC
CDR3: CASSQHAPLPNEQFF
length: 15
V: TRBV4-1
size: -
D: -
J: TRBJ2-1

DNA: TGTGCCAGCAGTTTCGAAAGCTTGCGGGAGGGCTCGACAGATACGCAGTATTTT
CDR3: CASSFESLREGSTDTQYF
length: 18
V: TRBV27
size: -
D: TRBD2
J: TRBJ2-3

DNA: TGTGCCAGCAGCTTAAGACAGTTCGGGTTAGATACGCAGTATTTT
CDR3: CASSLRQFGLDTQYF
length: 15
V: TRBV11-2
size: -
D: -
J: TRBJ2-3

DNA: TGTGCCAGCAGCTTAGCGCCTACAGATACGCAGTATTTT
CDR3: CASSLAPTDTQYF
length: 13
V: TRBV11-1
size: -
D: -
J: TRBJ2-3

DNA: TGTGCCAGCTTCGGGGCAACTAATGAAAAACTGTTTTTT
CDR3: CASFGATNEKLFF
length: 13
V: TRBV28
size: -
D: -
J: TRBJ1-4

DNA: TGTGCCAGCAGCTCGGACAGGGGGGCCTACAATGAGCAGTTCTTC
CDR3: CASSSDRGAYNEQFF
length: 15
V: TRBV27
size: -
D: TRBD1
J: TRBJ2-1

DNA: TGCGCCAGTCATTACACCGGGACAGGGAAACCCGGGGAGCTGTTTTTT
CDR3: CASHYTGTGKPGELFF
length: 16
V: TRBV5-1
size: -
D: TRBD1
J: TRBJ2-2

DNA: TGTGCCAGTAGTATTCAGGTCAGGTCTGGTGAAGCTTTCTTT
CDR3: CASSIQVRSGEAFF
length: 14
V: TRBV19
size: -
D: -
J: TRBJ1-1

DNA: TGTGCCAGCAGCTTGGACGGTACTAACTATGGCTACACCTTC
CDR3: CASSLDGTNYGYTF
length: 14
V: TRBV7-8
size: -
D: -
J: TRBJ1-2

DNA: TGTGCCAGCAGGACGACAGGTATCCACGAGCAGTACTTC
CDR3: CASRTTGIHEQYF
length: 13
V: TRBV28
size: -
D: -
J: TRBJ2-7

DNA: TGTGCCAGCAGTTTATTGGCTAGCCGAATTGGCAATGAGCAGTTCTTC
CDR3: CASSLLASRIGNEQFF
length: 16
V: TRBV27
size: -
D: -
J: TRBJ2-1

DNA: TGCAGCGCCCCTCGGTGGGACAGGGAATCCCACGAGCAGTACTTC
CDR3: CSAPRWDRESHEQYF
length: 15
V: TRBV29-1
size: -
D: TRBD1
J: TRBJ2-7

DNA: TGTGCCAGCAGCTCCAGGGGGCCTGATACGCAGTATTTT
CDR3: CASSSRGPDTQYF
length: 13
V: TRBV7-9
size: -
D: TRBD1
J: TRBJ2-3

DNA: TGTGCCAGCAGTTCCAGATCTGGGGCCAACGTCCTGACTTTC
CDR3: CASSSRSGANVLTF
length: 14
V: TRBV6-5
size: -
D: -
J: TRBJ2-6

DNA: TGTGCCAGCAGCCCCAACAGGGCTCCAGACTACGAGCAGTACTTC
CDR3: CASSPNRAPDYEQYF
length: 15
V: TRBV6-5
size: once
D: -
J: TRBJ2-7

DNA: TGTGCCAGCAGCTTACGACCGACCTCCAATTACGAGCAGTACTTC
CDR3: CASSLRPTSNYEQYF
length: 15
V: TRBV7-8
size: -
D: -
J: TRBJ2-7

DNA: TGTGCCTGGAGTGTGGGAACAGGCCAACAGCATTTT
CDR3: CAWSVGTGQQHF
length: 12
V: TRBV30
size: -
D: -
J: TRBJ1-5

DNA: TGCGCCAGCAGCCTGACCGGCGGGACAGACGATAATTCACCCCTCCACTTT
CDR3: CASSLTGGTDDNSPLHF
length: 17
V: TRBV5-1
size: -
D: TRBD1
J: TRBJ1-6

DNA: TGCGCCAGCAGCCGCGTTTGGTCAGTATCAGAGACCCAGTACTTC
CDR3: CASSRVWSVSETQYF
length: 15
V: TRBV5-1
size: -
D: -
J: TRBJ2-5

DNA: TGCGCCAGCAGTGAGGGCCTAGCGGACTCCTACGAGCAGTACTTC
CDR3: CASSEGLADSYEQYF
length: 15
V: TRBV10-1
size: -
D: TRBD2
J: TRBJ2-7

DNA: TGTGCCAGCAGCGTAGGGGGTACAGATACGCAGTATTTT
CDR3: CASSVGGTDTQYF
length: 13
V: TRBV9
size: -
D: -
J: TRBJ2-3

DNA: TGTGCCATCAGCGACTTCTTTCAGGGTTCTGAATACGAGCAGTACTTC
CDR3: CAISDFFQGSEYEQYF
length: 16
V: TRBV10-3
size: few
D: -
J: TRBJ2-7

DNA: TGTGCCAGCAGCGACCAACAGGGGGCAGTCACAGATACGCAGTATTTT
CDR3: CASSDQQGAVTDTQYF
length: 16
V: TRBV9
size: -
D: TRBD1
J: TRBJ2-3